One sample yielded the 14 T cell receptor beta chains listed below, sequenced in a study of long-term antiretroviral therapy in people with HIV. An immunoSEQ assay, version v3.0, was performed at survey level. TCRdb's copy holds only in-frame clones and misses some; the assay was immunoSEQ multiplex PCR. The table has about 25,000 clones, 80% to 90% seen once; the top ten hold 15% to 20%. This specimen consisted of unsorted PBMCs, obtained 1.2 years after starting antiretroviral therapy. The receptors derive from a man between 50 and 59 years old with HIV.

This clone was detected once. The chain combines TRBV30 with TRBJ2-5; TRBD1 might be the D (5 bases). There are 11 residues in the CDR3. CDR1 is GTSNPN and CDR2 is SVGIG in the germline V gene (reference sequence). Trimming stripped 2 bases from V and 7 bases from J, with 8 bases between. The CDR3 is CAWSLRGTQYF. As DNA, the CDR3 is TGTGCCTGGAGTCTAAGGGGGACCCAGTACTTC.

The chain is built from TRBV7-2 and TRBJ2-3, with D possibly being TRBD1 (5 bases). V lost 4 bases to trimming and J lost 5 bases, with 13 bases between them. Germline CDR1 is SGHTA and CDR2 is FQGNSA. This CDR3 is built from 14 residues. CDR3 loop: CASSSKGLGDTQYF. Written as DNA, the CDR3 is TGTGCCAGCAGCTCGAAGGGGCTAGGAGATACGCAGTATTTT.

CDR3 residues: CASSLSRALWDEQYF. The CDR3 DNA reads TGTGCCAGCAGTTTATCGAGGGCTCTTTGGGACGAGCAGTACTTC. This chain joins TRBV28 and TRBJ2-7; D perhaps matches TRBD2 (5 bases). Trimming pared 1 base from V and 5 bases from J, leaving 15 bases between. The CDR3 is 15 amino acids. Germline CDR1 and CDR2: MDHEN and SYDVKM.

The chain joins TRBV7-9 to TRBJ2-6, with D tentatively TRBD1 (6 bases). V was clipped by 3 bases and J by 0 bases, with 12 bases between them. CDR3 length: 17 amino acids. Germline CDR1 SEHNR, CDR2 FQNEAQ (reference sequence). The CDR3 DNA sequence: TGTGCCAGCAGCTTTGGCAGGGGCCTCTCTGGGGCCAACGTCCTGACTTTC. Amino acid sequence: CASSFGRGLSGANVLTF.

CDR3 in amino acids: CASSLQGRSMMNTEAFF. The CDR3 DNA is TGTGCCAGCAGCTTACAGGGAAGGTCCATGATGAACACTGAAGCTTTCTTT. The chain has TRBV7-6 and TRBJ1-1, with D maybe TRBD1 (5 bases). The CDR3 runs to 17 residues. V lost 2 bases and J 0 bases, leaving 16 bases between the germline ends. Germline CDR1 and CDR2: SGHVS and FNYEAQ.

The chain is built from TRBV28 and TRBJ1-1; perhaps TRBD1 as D (5 bases). V was clipped by 4 bases and J by 9 bases, with 12 bases between them. The CDR3 has 12 amino acids. CDR1 is MDHEN and CDR2 is SYDVKM in the germline V gene. The CDR3 coding sequence is TGTGCCAGCAGTTGGGGCCCCCTTCAAGCTTTCTTT. Translating it yields CASSWGPLQAFF. The variable domain in full, completed from reference TRBV28 and TRBJ1-1, reads DVKVTQSSRYLVKRTGEKVFLECVQDMDHENMFWYRQDPGLGLRLIYFSYDVKMKEKGDIPEGYSVSREKKERFSLILESASTNQTSMYLCASSWGPLQAFFGQGTRLTVV.

The chain employs TRBV4-1 and TRBJ1-5, with D unclear. The ends were cut back, 0 bases at V and 0 bases at J, with 6 bases in the middle. CDR1 is MGHRA, CDR2 YSYEKL, per germline. The CDR3 contains 15 residues. CDR3 DNA sequence: TGCGCCAGCAGCCAAGAGTGGACTAGCAATCAGCCCCAGCATTTT. It specifies CASSQEWTSNQPQHF.

A single count supports this clone. The chain is built from TRBV6-1 and TRBJ2-7, with TRBD2 identical over 7 bases. The germline V gene encodes CDR1 MNHNS and CDR2 SASEGT. Losses at the gene ends were 0 bases for V and 3 bases for J; bases not matched to a gene: 5. The CDR3 sequence is 15 residues long. DNA for the CDR3: TGTGCCAGCAGTGAAGCGCTTTGGGGGGGCTACGAGCAGTACTTC. Amino acids: CASSEALWGGYEQYF.

The CDR3, as DNA: TGTGCCAGCAGCCATGGACAGGGGGCTTCGAACACTGAAGCTTTCTTT. Translation: CASSHGQGASNTEAFF. The J gene is TRBJ1-1, the V gene TRBV5-4, with 11 bases aligning to TRBD1. The CDR3 contains 16 residues. V lost 4 bases to trimming and J lost 1 base; unmatched junction nucleotides: 6. CDR1 and CDR2 from the germline V gene are SGHNT and YYREEE (reference sequence).

V usage is TRBV28 and J usage is TRBJ1-5; perhaps TRBD1 as D (5 bases). Trimming took off 6 bases at V and 7 bases at J, with 10 bases between the two ends. Germline V gene data show CDR1 as MDHEN and CDR2 as SYDVKM. The CDR3 sequence is 12 residues long. CDR3 nucleotides: TGTGCCAGCAGACCCGGGGGGCAGCCCCAGCATTTT. This encodes CASRPGGQPQHF.

The gene calls are TRBV5-1 and TRBJ1-4, with 10 bases aligning to TRBD1. Trimming took 4 bases from V and 2 from J; bases not matched to a gene: 14. Germline CDR1 and CDR2: SGHRS and YFSETQ. CDR3 length equals 19 residues. CDR3 loop: CASSPIFGTGEKTNEKLFF. CDR3 bases: TGCGCCAGCAGCCCCATCTTCGGGACAGGGGAGAAGACTAATGAAAAACTGTTTTTT.

The V gene is TRBV9, the J gene TRBJ2-3; 9 nucleotides line up with TRBD1. There are 17 residues in the CDR3. Losses at the gene ends were 4 bases for V and 2 bases for J; bases not matched to a gene: 11. Looked up from germline, CDR1 is SGDLS and CDR2 is YYNGEE. The CDR3: CASSFNRDREFTDTQYF. CDR3 in DNA: TGTGCCAGCAGCTTCAACCGGGACAGGGAGTTCACAGATACGCAGTATTTT.

This chain uses TRBV28 with TRBJ1-5, with a weak D call TRBD1 (5 bases). Germline assignment: CDR1 MDHEN and CDR2 SYDVKM. The ends were cut back, 6 bases at V and 5 bases at J, with 20 bases in the middle. This CDR3 has 16 amino acids. Written as DNA, the CDR3 is TGTGCCAGCAGCCCCAACTGGTCCAGAGGGGATCAGCCCCAGCATTTT. The encoded protein is CASSPNWSRGDQPQHF. The full variable domain, in which reference TRBV28 and TRBJ1-5 provide the parts outside the CDR3, is DVKVTQSSRYLVKRTGEKVFLECVQDMDHENMFWYRQDPGLGLRLIYFSYDVKMKEKGDIPEGYSVSREKKERFSLILESASTNQTSMYLCASSPNWSRGDQPQHFGDGTRLSIL.

This rearrangement joins TRBV7-2 to TRBJ1-4; 8 nucleotides match TRBD1. The CDR3 spans 16 residues. Germline V lookup: CDR1 SGHTA, CDR2 FQGNSA. The trim removed 3 bases at V and 4 bases at J, leaving 7 bases unmatched. CDR3 in amino acids: CASSFDTDRGNEKLFF. CDR3 nucleotides: TGTGCCAGCAGCTTTGACACAGACAGGGGTAATGAAAAACTGTTTTTT.